These T cell receptor beta chains were read from a single sample in a study of regulatory T cells in long-lasting Graves disease. TCRdb reanalysed the multiplex PCR reads using MiXCR and keeps one entry per CDR3 protein. The data contain a few hundred thousand distinct CDR3 sequences, about 23% of them seen just once; the ten biggest clones take up less than 30%. The source was peripheral blood mononuclear cells (PBMCs), collected when the disease was refractory, from a patient treated with antithyroid drugs. All receptors derive from a woman aged 40 to 50 with Graves disease. CDR3s include the opening cysteine and the closing phenylalanine or tryptophan. D genes are given only for firm matches. Only part of the rows carry a size: once, few, many, or a class if the clone is expanded.

v_gene: TRBV13; abundance: -; d_gene: -; j_gene: TRBJ2-3; CDR3aa: CASSPDLGTDTQYF; CDR3nt: TGTGCCAGCAGCCCTGACCTTGGCACAGATACGCAGTATTTT
v_gene: TRBV7-2; abundance: -; d_gene: TRBD1; j_gene: TRBJ2-6; CDR3aa: CASSPLAGTGSGANVLTF; CDR3nt: TGTGCCAGCAGCCCCCTGGCGGGGACAGGCTCTGGGGCCAACGTCCTGACTTTC
v_gene: TRBV20-1; abundance: many; d_gene: TRBD1; j_gene: TRBJ2-1; CDR3aa: CSARDSGTVNEQFF; CDR3nt: TGCAGTGCTAGAGATTCCGGGACAGTAAATGAGCAGTTCTTC
v_gene: TRBV20-1; abundance: -; d_gene: TRBD2; j_gene: TRBJ2-2; CDR3aa: CSARVAGVVDTGELFF; CDR3nt: TGCAGTGCTAGAGTAGCGGGAGTAGTCGACACCGGGGAGCTGTTTTTT
v_gene: TRBV15; abundance: few; d_gene: TRBD1; j_gene: TRBJ2-2; CDR3aa: CATSRDLDRANTGELFF; CDR3nt: TGTGCCACCAGCAGAGATTTGGACAGGGCGAACACCGGGGAGCTGTTTTTT
v_gene: TRBV20-1; abundance: -; d_gene: TRBD2; j_gene: TRBJ2-3; CDR3aa: CSAHRREGTDTQYF; CDR3nt: TGCAGTGCTCACCGGCGGGAGGGCACAGATACGCAGTATTTT
v_gene: TRBV9; abundance: few; d_gene: -; j_gene: TRBJ2-6; CDR3aa: CASSPLGSSGANVLTF; CDR3nt: TGTGCCAGCAGCCCCCTGGGTTCCTCTGGGGCCAACGTCCTGACTTTC
v_gene: TRBV30; abundance: -; d_gene: -; j_gene: TRBJ2-2; CDR3aa: CAWSTTTGELFF; CDR3nt: TGTGCCTGGAGTACAACGACCGGGGAGCTGTTTTTT
v_gene: TRBV16; abundance: -; d_gene: -; j_gene: TRBJ1-5; CDR3aa: CASSFWYEPQHF; CDR3nt: TGTGCCAGCAGCTTTTGGTATGAGCCCCAGCATTTT
v_gene: TRBV27; abundance: many; d_gene: -; j_gene: TRBJ2-7; CDR3aa: CASALGRGYEQYF; CDR3nt: TGTGCCAGCGCTTTAGGCAGGGGCTACGAGCAGTACTTC
v_gene: TRBV5-5; abundance: -; d_gene: -; j_gene: TRBJ1-1; CDR3aa: CASSWDTLGTEAFF; CDR3nt: TGTGCCAGCAGCTGGGACACCCTGGGCACTGAAGCTTTCTTT
v_gene: TRBV7-9; abundance: -; d_gene: -; j_gene: TRBJ2-4; CDR3aa: CASSSVGRGDIQYF; CDR3nt: TGTGCCAGCAGCTCAGTAGGACGAGGTGACATTCAGTACTTC
v_gene: TRBV29-1; abundance: many; d_gene: -; j_gene: TRBJ1-1; CDR3aa: CSVTGTESTNTEAFF; CDR3nt: TGCAGCGTTACCGGGACTGAAAGTACGAACACTGAAGCTTTCTTT
v_gene: TRBV6-6; abundance: -; d_gene: TRBD1; j_gene: TRBJ1-5; CDR3aa: CASSYSDRINQPQHF; CDR3nt: TGTGCCAGCAGTTACTCGGACAGGATCAATCAGCCCCAGCATTTT
v_gene: TRBV2; abundance: many; d_gene: -; j_gene: TRBJ2-7; CDR3aa: CASRPTWQEIYEQYF; CDR3nt: TGTGCCAGCCGACCGACGTGGCAAGAAATTTACGAGCAGTACTTC
v_gene: TRBV7-9; abundance: few; d_gene: -; j_gene: TRBJ2-5; CDR3aa: CASSGRQGGETQYF; CDR3nt: TGTGCCAGCAGCGGCCGACAGGGAGGGGAGACCCAGTACTTC
v_gene: TRBV5-6; abundance: -; d_gene: TRBD1; j_gene: TRBJ2-2; CDR3aa: CASSGVDRENTGELFF; CDR3nt: TGTGCCAGCAGCGGAGTTGACAGGGAGAACACCGGGGAGCTGTTTTTT